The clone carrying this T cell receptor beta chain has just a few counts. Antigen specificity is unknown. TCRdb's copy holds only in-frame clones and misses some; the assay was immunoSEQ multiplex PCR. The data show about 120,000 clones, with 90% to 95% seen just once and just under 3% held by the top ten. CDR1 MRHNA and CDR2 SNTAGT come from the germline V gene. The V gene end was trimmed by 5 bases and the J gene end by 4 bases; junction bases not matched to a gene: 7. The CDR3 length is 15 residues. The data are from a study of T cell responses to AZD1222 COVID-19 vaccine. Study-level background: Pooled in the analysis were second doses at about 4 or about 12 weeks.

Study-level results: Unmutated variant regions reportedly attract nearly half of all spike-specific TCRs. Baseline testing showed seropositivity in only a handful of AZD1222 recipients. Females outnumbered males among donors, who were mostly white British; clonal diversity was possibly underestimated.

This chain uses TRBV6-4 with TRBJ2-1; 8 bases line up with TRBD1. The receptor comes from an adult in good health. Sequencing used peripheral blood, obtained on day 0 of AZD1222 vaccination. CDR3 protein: CASSPDRAGYNEQFF. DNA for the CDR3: TGTGCCAGCAGTCCGGACAGGGCGGGGTACAATGAGCAGTTCTTC.